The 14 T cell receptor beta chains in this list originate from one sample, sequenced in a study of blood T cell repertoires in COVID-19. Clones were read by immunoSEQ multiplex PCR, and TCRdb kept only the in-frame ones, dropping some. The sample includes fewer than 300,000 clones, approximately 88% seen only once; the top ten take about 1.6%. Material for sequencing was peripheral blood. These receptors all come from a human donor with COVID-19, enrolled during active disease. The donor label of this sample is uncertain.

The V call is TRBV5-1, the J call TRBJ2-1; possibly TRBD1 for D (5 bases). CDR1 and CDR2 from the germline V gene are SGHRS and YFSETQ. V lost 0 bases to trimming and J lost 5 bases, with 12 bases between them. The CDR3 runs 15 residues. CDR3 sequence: CASSLVRVENNEQFF. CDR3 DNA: TGCGCCAGCAGCTTGGTCAGGGTCGAGAACAATGAGCAGTTCTTC.

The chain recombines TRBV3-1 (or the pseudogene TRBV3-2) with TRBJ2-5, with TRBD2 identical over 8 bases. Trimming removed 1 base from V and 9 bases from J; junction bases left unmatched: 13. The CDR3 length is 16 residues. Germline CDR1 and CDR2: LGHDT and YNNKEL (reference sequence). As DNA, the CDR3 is TGTGCCAGCAGCCAAGGGTCCCCCACGCCGGGGGGGCCCCAGTACTTC. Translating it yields CASSQGSPTPGGPQYF.

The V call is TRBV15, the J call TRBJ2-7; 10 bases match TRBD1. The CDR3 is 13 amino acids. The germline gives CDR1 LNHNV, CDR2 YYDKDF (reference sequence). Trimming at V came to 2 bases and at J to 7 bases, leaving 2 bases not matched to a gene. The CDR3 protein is CATSRRDRGEQYF. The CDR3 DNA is TGTGCCACCAGCAGAAGGGACAGGGGTGAGCAGTACTTC. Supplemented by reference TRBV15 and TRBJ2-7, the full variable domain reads DAMVIQNPRYQVTQFGKPVTLSCSQTLNHNVMYWYQQKSSQAPKLLFHYYDKDFNNEADTPDNFQSRRPNTSFCFLDIRSPGLGDTAMYLCATSRRDRGEQYFGPGTRLTVT.

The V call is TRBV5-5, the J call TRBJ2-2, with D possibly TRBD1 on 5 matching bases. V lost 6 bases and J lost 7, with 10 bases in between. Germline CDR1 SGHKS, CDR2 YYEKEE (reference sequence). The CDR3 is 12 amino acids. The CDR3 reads CASTWGVGELFF. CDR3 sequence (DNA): TGTGCCAGCACCTGGGGCGTCGGGGAGCTGTTTTTT.

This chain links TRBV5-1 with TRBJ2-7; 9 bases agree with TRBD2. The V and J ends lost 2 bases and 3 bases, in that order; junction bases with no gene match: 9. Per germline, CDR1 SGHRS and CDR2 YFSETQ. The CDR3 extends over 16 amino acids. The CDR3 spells CASSFDSLAGNYEQYF. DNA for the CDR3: TGCGCCAGCAGCTTCGACTCCCTAGCGGGGAACTACGAGCAGTACTTC.

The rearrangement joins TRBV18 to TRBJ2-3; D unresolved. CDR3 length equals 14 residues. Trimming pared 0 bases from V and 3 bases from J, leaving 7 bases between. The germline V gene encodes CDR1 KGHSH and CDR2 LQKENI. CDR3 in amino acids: CASSPPGRTDTQYF. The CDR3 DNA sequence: TGTGCCAGCTCACCACCGGGCCGGACAGATACGCAGTATTTT.

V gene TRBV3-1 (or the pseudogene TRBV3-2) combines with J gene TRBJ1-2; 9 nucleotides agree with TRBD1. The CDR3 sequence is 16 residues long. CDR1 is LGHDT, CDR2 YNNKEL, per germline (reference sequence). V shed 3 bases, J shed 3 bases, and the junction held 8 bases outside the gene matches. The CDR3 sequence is CASSHQRGQGYYGYTF. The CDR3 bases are TGTGCCAGCAGCCACCAACGGGGACAGGGATACTATGGCTACACCTTC.

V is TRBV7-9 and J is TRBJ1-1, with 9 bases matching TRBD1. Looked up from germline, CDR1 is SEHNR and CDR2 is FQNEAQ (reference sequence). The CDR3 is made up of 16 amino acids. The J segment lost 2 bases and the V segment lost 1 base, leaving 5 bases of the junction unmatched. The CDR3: CASSLEGTGPNTEAFF. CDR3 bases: TGTGCCAGCAGCTTAGAAGGGACAGGGCCCAACACTGAAGCTTTCTTT.

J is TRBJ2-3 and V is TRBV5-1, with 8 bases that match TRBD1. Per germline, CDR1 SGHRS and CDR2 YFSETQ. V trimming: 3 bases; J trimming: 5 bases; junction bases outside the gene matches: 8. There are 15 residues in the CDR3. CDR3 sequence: CASSYATGARDTQYF. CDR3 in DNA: TGCGCCAGCAGCTACGCGACAGGGGCCAGAGATACGCAGTATTTT.

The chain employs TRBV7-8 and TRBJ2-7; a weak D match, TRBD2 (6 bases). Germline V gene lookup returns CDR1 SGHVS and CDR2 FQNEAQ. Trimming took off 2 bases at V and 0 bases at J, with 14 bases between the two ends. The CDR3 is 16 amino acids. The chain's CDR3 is CASSLSPSASSYEQYF. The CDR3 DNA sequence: TGTGCCAGCAGCTTAAGTCCTAGCGCGAGCTCCTACGAGCAGTACTTC.

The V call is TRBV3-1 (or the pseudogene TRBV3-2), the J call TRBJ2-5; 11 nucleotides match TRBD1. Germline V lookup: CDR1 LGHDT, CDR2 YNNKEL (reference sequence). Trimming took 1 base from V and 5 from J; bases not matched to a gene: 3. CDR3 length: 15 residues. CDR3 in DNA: TGTGCCAGCAGCCAAGGGACAGGGGGCTATGAGACCCAGTACTTC. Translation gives CASSQGTGGYETQYF.

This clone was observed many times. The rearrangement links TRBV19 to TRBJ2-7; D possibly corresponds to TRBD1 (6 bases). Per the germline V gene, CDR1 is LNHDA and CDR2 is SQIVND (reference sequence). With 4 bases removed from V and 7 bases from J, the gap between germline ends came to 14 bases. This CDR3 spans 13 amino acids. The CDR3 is CASSTFRDTEQYF. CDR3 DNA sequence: TGTGCCAGTAGTACATTCCGGGACACGGAGCAGTACTTC.

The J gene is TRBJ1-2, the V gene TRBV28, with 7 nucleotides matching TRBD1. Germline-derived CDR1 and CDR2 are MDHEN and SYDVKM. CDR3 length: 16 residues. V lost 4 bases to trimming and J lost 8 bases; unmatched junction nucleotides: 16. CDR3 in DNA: TGTGCCAGCAGTTCTTTAGGGGACACGGGGACAGTGGGCTACACCTTC. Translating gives CASSSLGDTGTVGYTF.

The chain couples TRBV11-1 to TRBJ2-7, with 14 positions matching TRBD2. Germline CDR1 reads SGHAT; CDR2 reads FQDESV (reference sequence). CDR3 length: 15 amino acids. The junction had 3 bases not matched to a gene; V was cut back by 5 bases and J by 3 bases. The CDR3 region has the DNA TGTGCCAGCAGCCCCGGGACTAGCGGGAGCTACGAGCAGTACTTC. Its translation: CASSPGTSGSYEQYF.